This entry lists 9 T cell receptor beta chains sequenced from one sample in a study of a mutant IDH1 vaccine in newly diagnosed glioma. This table comes from immunoSEQ multiplex PCR, and its TCRdb copy is limited to in-frame clones, with some not included. In the table there are 55,000 to 65,000 clones, about 80% of which are singletons. Their target antigens are unknown. Time point indicated: week 47, end of study. Topical imiquimod accompanied each vaccine dose, which consisted of 300 ug of mutant IDH1 20-mer peptide. The sample here was PBMCs, taken from a glioma patient whose treatment included an IDH1 peptide vaccine. The receptors were sampled from a man in his forties or fifties with glioma.

The chain has TRBV7-9 and TRBJ2-6; D is unresolved. Germline CDR1 is SEHNR and CDR2 is FQNEAQ (reference sequence). V lost 5 bases and J 13 bases, leaving 12 bases between the germline ends. The length of the CDR3 is 12 residues. The CDR3 protein is CASSKQSWVLTF. DNA for the CDR3: TGTGCCAGCAGCAAACAATCGTGGGTCCTGACTTTC.

The chain links TRBV25-1 to TRBJ1-1; D remains unclear. Per the germline V gene, CDR1 is MGHDK and CDR2 is SYGVNS. The CDR3 totals 13 residues. Between the trimmed V and J ends, which lost 6 bases and 0 bases, there was a span of 8 bases. CDR3 protein: CASSSGLNTEAFF. Here the CDR3 DNA reads TGTGCCAGCAGCTCAGGATTGAACACTGAAGCTTTCTTT.

The V call is TRBV13, the J call TRBJ1-2; TRBD1 is a possible D gene (6 bases). Germline assignment: CDR1 PRHDT and CDR2 FYEKMQ (reference sequence). With 5 bases removed from V and 2 bases from J, the gap between germline ends came to 9 bases. The CDR3 covers 13 residues. CDR3: CASSLGQNYGYTF. As DNA, the CDR3 is TGTGCCAGCAGCCTTGGACAGAACTATGGCTACACCTTC. Complete variable domain (other parts from reference TRBV13 and TRBJ1-2): AAGVIQSPRHLIKEKRETATLKCYPIPRHDTVYWYQQGPGQDPQFLISFYEKMQSDKGSIPDRFSAQQFSDYHSELNMSSLELGDSALYFCASSLGQNYGYTFGSGTRLTVV.

The chain employs TRBV29-1 and TRBJ2-7; 9 bases are a match to TRBD1. CDR3 size: 12 residues. V trimming: 6 bases; J trimming: 6 bases; junction bases outside the gene matches: 6. The germline V gene has CDR1 SQVTM and CDR2 ANQGSEA. The CDR3 sequence: CSVAGQGIEQYF. The CDR3, as DNA: TGCAGCGTAGCGGGACAGGGAATCGAGCAGTACTTC.

The J gene is TRBJ2-7, the V gene TRBV29-1, with a tentative D call TRBD1 (6 bases). Deletions cut 3 bases from V and 2 bases from J, with 14 bases between. Germline CDR1 reads SQVTM; CDR2 reads ANQGSEA. This CDR3 is 14 amino acids long. For the CDR3, the DNA is TGCAGCGTTGAGGGGGAACAGGGTGCCTACGAGCAGTACTTC. It translates to CSVEGEQGAYEQYF.

This chain uses TRBV9 with TRBJ2-1; D may be TRBD1 or TRBD2 (5 bases each). The CDR3 is 15 residues long. The germline CDR1 and CDR2 sequences are SGDLS and YYNGEE. Deletions cut 1 base from V and 2 bases from J, with 10 bases between. Written as DNA, the CDR3 is TGTGCCAGCAGCGTACGAGGGGACGCCTACAATGAGCAGTTCTTC. Translated, it gives CASSVRGDAYNEQFF.

V usage is TRBV9 and J usage is TRBJ1-4; no firm D call. The CDR3 is made up of 12 amino acids. V was pared by 4 bases and J by 6 bases, with 7 bases between. The germline V gene encodes CDR1 SGDLS and CDR2 YYNGEE. DNA of the CDR3: TGTGCCAGCAGCTCTGGGGATGAAAAACTGTTTTTT. Amino acids: CASSSGDEKLFF.

V and J are TRBV20-1 and TRBJ2-7; TRBD2 agrees at 8 bases. The CDR3 has 11 residues. Germline CDR1 and CDR2: DFQATT and SNEGSKA (reference sequence). The V segment lost 3 bases and the J segment 11 bases; nucleotides outside the gene matches: 6. The CDR3 loop is CSASAPGGKYF. CDR3 DNA sequence: TGCAGTGCTAGCGCTCCGGGAGGGAAGTACTTC.

The chain employs TRBV30 and TRBJ2-1; 7 positions match TRBD1. Trimming took 4 bases from V and 0 from J; bases not matched to a gene: 6. The CDR3 length is 15 residues. Germline lookup yields CDR1 GTSNPN and CDR2 SVGIG (reference sequence). The CDR3 here is CAWTPTGTSYNEQFF. The CDR3 nucleotides are TGTGCCTGGACTCCGACAGGGACCTCCTACAATGAGCAGTTCTTC.